A selection of T cell receptor beta chains follows, all from one sample in a study of cytomegalovirus exposure and HLA in healthy donors. Measured with immunoSEQ multiplex PCR; TCRdb has only the in-frame clones, and not every one. Counted here are 100,000 or so clones, roughly four fifths occurring once; the ten biggest clones make up 4.6%. Sequenced sample: PBMCs. These receptors were obtained from a woman between 40 and 55 years old in good health and CMV-seropositive. Both conserved end residues are part of each CDR3. The D gene is left open where the match is weak. Part of the rows lack a size; the others show once, few, many or a class for expanded clones.

D | J | size | V | CDR3 | DNA
- | TRBJ1-1 | - | TRBV19 | CASSPQGFMNTEAFF | TGTGCCAGTAGTCCGCAGGGCTTCATGAACACTGAAGCTTTCTTT
- | TRBJ2-1 | few | TRBV6-4 | CASSDGYGVEQFF | TGTGCCAGCAGTGACGGTTACGGGGTTGAGCAGTTCTTC
TRBD1 | TRBJ2-3 | - | TRBV19 | CASSIVGTDTDTQYF | TGTGCCAGTAGTATAGTGGGGACAGACACAGATACGCAGTATTTT
TRBD2 | TRBJ2-4 | once | TRBV6-4 | CASSDPRIPASGLSKNIQYF | TGTGCCAGCAGTGACCCTCGAATCCCGGCTAGCGGTCTATCCAAAAACATTCAGTACTTC
TRBD1 | TRBJ2-2 | - | TRBV29-1 | CSVEVTGPGVGTGELFF | TGCAGCGTTGAAGTGACAGGGCCTGGGGTGGGCACCGGGGAGCTGTTTTTT
- | TRBJ2-7 | - | TRBV7-9 | CASSLHGTNTYEQYF | TGTGCCAGCAGCTTACACGGGACAAATACCTACGAGCAGTACTTC
- | TRBJ2-6 | few | TRBV29-1 | CSVQGSGANVLTF | TGCAGCGTCCAGGGGTCCGGGGCCAACGTCCTGACTTTC
- | TRBJ2-4 | - | TRBV5-6 | CASRKGGAKNIQYF | TGTGCCAGCAGAAAGGGGGGGGCCAAAAACATTCAGTACTTC
- | TRBJ2-6 | - | TRBV7-2 | CASSHGDSGANVLTF | TGTGCCAGCAGCCACGGGGACTCTGGGGCCAACGTCCTGACTTTC
TRBD1 | TRBJ1-2 | - | TRBV29-1 | CSVQGERRGYTF | TGCAGCGTTCAGGGGGAGCGACGCGGCTACACCTTC
TRBD1 | TRBJ2-7 | - | TRBV7-9 | CASSLAGTGSAEQYF | TGTGCCAGCAGCTTAGCGGGGACAGGGTCGGCCGAGCAGTACTTC
TRBD2 | TRBJ2-1 | - | TRBV28 | CASNELAGVRNEQFF | TGTGCCAGCAACGAATTAGCGGGAGTCAGGAATGAGCAGTTCTTC
TRBD2 | TRBJ2-5 | - | TRBV11-2 | CASSLGTSGYQETQYF | TGTGCCAGCAGCTTGGGGACTAGCGGATACCAAGAGACCCAGTACTTC
- | TRBJ2-1 | - | TRBV6-4 | CASSLNPANGGEQFF | TGTGCCAGCAGTTTAAACCCAGCAAACGGGGGTGAGCAGTTCTTC
- | TRBJ2-2 | once | TRBV28 | CASIGQRSTGELFF | TGTGCCAGCATTGGACAGCGGAGCACCGGGGAGCTGTTTTTT
TRBD2 | TRBJ2-7 | once | TRBV2 | CASSGTSGSAYEQYF | TGTGCCAGCAGTGGGACTAGCGGATCGGCCTACGAGCAGTACTTC
- | TRBJ1-1 | - | TRBV19 | CASSMRQGNTEAFF | TGTGCCAGTAGTATGAGGCAGGGGAACACTGAAGCTTTCTTT
TRBD1 | TRBJ2-7 | - | TRBV27 | CASIPGQGIYEQYF | TGTGCCAGCATACCGGGACAGGGGATCTACGAGCAGTACTTC
TRBD2 | TRBJ2-1 | - | TRBV18 | CASSPQGRAGSSYNEQFF | TGTGCCAGCTCACCCCAAGGTAGAGCGGGGTCCTCCTACAATGAGCAGTTCTTC
TRBD1 | TRBJ2-1 | - | TRBV6-1 | CASSATGGLNEQFF | TGTGCCAGCAGTGCCACAGGGGGCCTCAATGAGCAGTTCTTC
TRBD2 | TRBJ2-1 | - | TRBV19 | CASSIIAGGVPYNEQFF | TGTGCCAGTAGTATCATTGCGGGAGGGGTCCCCTACAATGAGCAGTTCTTC
TRBD2 | TRBJ2-1 | - | TRBV11-2 | CASSSWTSGNEQFF | TGTGCCAGCAGCTCCTGGACTAGCGGCAATGAGCAGTTCTTC
- | TRBJ1-4 | - | TRBV4-2 | CASSQTRGSGDEKLFF | TGTGCCAGCAGCCAGACCAGGGGATCCGGTGATGAAAAACTGTTTTTT
TRBD1 | TRBJ2-2 | - | TRBV9 | CASSDRTGLNTGELFF | TGTGCCAGCAGCGATAGGACAGGCTTGAACACCGGGGAGCTGTTTTTT
- | TRBJ2-7 | - | TRBV11-3 | CASSSSTYEQYF | TGTGCCAGCAGCTCCTCGACTTACGAGCAGTACTTC
TRBD1 | TRBJ2-2 | once | TRBV4-2 | CASSQERTGSGELFF | TGTGCCAGCAGCCAAGAAAGGACAGGGTCCGGGGAGCTGTTTTTT
TRBD2 | TRBJ2-7 | - | TRBV19 | CASSIVVAGVPRSSYEQYF | TGTGCCAGTAGTATAGTGGTAGCGGGAGTTCCCCGTAGCTCCTACGAGCAGTACTTC
TRBD1 | TRBJ1-2 | - | TRBV4-3 | CASSQDFTGGIYGYTF | TGCGCCAGCAGCCAAGATTTTACAGGGGGAATTTATGGCTACACCTTC
TRBD2 | TRBJ2-1 | - | TRBV9 | CASSVDGTSGTEQFF | TGTGCCAGCAGCGTAGACGGGACTAGCGGGACAGAGCAGTTCTTC
TRBD2 | TRBJ2-1 | - | TRBV4-2 | CASSLGLAGFAVNEQFF | TGTGCCAGCAGCCTAGGACTAGCGGGATTCGCAGTCAATGAGCAGTTCTTC
TRBD2 | TRBJ2-7 | - | TRBV27 | CASSLGGGSFDEQYF | TGTGCCAGCAGTTTGGGAGGCGGGAGTTTCGACGAGCAGTACTTC
TRBD1 | TRBJ1-1 | once | TRBV7-9 | CSSSSPGDRVFDTEAFF | TGTTCCAGCAGCTCACCCGGGGACAGGGTATTTGACACTGAAGCTTTCTTT
TRBD2 | TRBJ2-1 | - | TRBV28 | CASSLRLAGGQFF | TGTGCCAGCAGTTTACGACTAGCGGGAGGACAGTTCTTC
TRBD2 | TRBJ2-6 | - | TRBV5-5 | CASSWDYSGANVLTF | TGTGCCAGCAGCTGGGACTACTCTGGGGCCAACGTCCTGACTTTC
TRBD2 | TRBJ2-3 | - | TRBV27 | CASSSLAGWPDTQYF | TGTGCCAGCAGTTCACTAGCGGGATGGCCAGATACGCAGTATTTT
TRBD2 | TRBJ2-7 | - | TRBV28 | CASSKGTSGTIYEQYF | TGTGCCAGCAGTAAAGGGACTAGCGGGACCATCTACGAGCAGTACTTC
- | TRBJ2-7 | - | TRBV14 | CASSLSGEQYF | TGTGCCAGCAGCCTCTCGGGGGAGCAGTACTTC
TRBD1 | TRBJ2-2 | - | TRBV2 | CASKPTGAGELFF | TGTGCCAGCAAACCGACAGGGGCCGGGGAGCTGTTTTTT
- | TRBJ2-1 | - | TRBV2 | CASTIASEGEQFF | TGTGCCAGCACTATAGCCTCGGAGGGTGAGCAGTTCTTC
- | TRBJ1-2 | - | TRBV5-4 | CASSFGGQDGYTF | TGTGCCAGCAGCTTCGGGGGGCAGGATGGCTACACCTTC
- | TRBJ1-3 | - | TRBV10-3 | CAISDLTGSGNTIYF | TGTGCCATCAGTGACCTTACGGGATCTGGAAACACCATATATTTT
TRBD1 | TRBJ2-7 | - | TRBV7-6 | CASSLAAGGLYEQYF | TGTGCCAGCAGCTTAGCGGCAGGGGGCCTCTACGAGCAGTACTTC
- | TRBJ2-5 | - | TRBV5-4 | CAIQGDEVGETQYF | TGTGCCATACAGGGAGACGAGGTAGGAGAGACCCAGTACTTC
- | TRBJ2-2 | - | TRBV4-3 | CASSQQGPPNTGELFF | TGCGCCAGCAGCCAACAGGGCCCTCCCAACACCGGGGAGCTGTTTTTT
TRBD1 | TRBJ2-7 | few | TRBV7-3 | CASSPSSDRSSYEQYF | TGTGCCAGCAGCCCTTCCTCGGACAGGAGCTCCTACGAGCAGTACTTC
- | TRBJ2-7 | - | TRBV27 | CASRGQASYEQYF | TGTGCCAGCAGGGGACAAGCGTCCTACGAGCAGTACTTC
TRBD1 | TRBJ2-7 | - | TRBV5-1 | CASSLASRTGTYEQYF | TGCGCCAGCAGCTTGGCCTCCCGGACAGGGACCTACGAGCAGTACTTC
- | TRBJ2-3 | few | TRBV5-6 | CASSLADTQYF | TGTGCCAGCAGTCTAGCGGATACGCAGTATTTT
TRBD2 | TRBJ2-7 | once | TRBV29-1 | CSVIALSTGGNYEQYF | TGCAGCGTTATTGCTTTATCGACGGGAGGGAACTACGAGCAGTACTTC